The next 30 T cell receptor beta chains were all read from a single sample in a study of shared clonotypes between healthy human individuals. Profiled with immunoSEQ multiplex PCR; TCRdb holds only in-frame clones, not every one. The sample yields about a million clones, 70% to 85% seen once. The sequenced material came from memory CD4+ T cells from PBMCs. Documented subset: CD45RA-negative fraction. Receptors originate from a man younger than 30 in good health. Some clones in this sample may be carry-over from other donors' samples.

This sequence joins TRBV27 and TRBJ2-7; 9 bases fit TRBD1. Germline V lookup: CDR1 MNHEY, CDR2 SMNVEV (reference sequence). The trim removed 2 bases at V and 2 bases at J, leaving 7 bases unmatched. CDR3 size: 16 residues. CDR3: CASSLTSGTGPYEQYF. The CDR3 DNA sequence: TGTGCCAGCAGTTTAACCTCCGGGACAGGGCCCTACGAGCAGTACTTC.

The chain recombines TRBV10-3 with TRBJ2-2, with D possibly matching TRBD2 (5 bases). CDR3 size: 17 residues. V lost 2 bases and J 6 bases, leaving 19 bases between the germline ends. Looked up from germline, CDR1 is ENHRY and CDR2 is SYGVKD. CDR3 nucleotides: TGTGCCATCAGTGAGCTCGAGGGAGACGAGAAGGCCGGGGAGCTGTTTTTT. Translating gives CAISELEGDEKAGELFF.

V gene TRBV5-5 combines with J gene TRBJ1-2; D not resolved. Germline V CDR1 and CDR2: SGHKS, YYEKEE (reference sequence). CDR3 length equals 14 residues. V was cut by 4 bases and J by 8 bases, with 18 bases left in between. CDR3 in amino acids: CASSRLSSQRGYTF. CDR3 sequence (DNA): TGTGCCAGCAGCCGCTTATCTTCCCAGCGGGGCTACACCTTC.

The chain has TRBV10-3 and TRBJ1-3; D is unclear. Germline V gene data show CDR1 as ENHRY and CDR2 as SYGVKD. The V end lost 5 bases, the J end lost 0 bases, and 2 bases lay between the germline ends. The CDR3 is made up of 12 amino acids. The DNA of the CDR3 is TGTGCCATCAGTAGCTCTGGAAACACCATATATTTT. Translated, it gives CAISSSGNTIYF.

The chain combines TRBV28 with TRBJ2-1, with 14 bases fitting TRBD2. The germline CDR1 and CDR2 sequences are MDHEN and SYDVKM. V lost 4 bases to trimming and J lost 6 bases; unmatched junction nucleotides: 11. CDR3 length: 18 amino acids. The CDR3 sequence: CASSSPPGLAGVSNEQFF. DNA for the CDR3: TGTGCCAGCAGTTCCCCCCCGGGACTAGCGGGAGTAAGCAATGAGCAGTTCTTC.

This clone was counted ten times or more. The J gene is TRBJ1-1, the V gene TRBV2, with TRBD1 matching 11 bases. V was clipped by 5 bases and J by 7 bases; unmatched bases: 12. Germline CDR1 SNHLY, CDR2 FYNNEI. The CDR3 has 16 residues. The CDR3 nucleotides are TGTGCCAGCAGTTCTGGACAGGGGGCGAAGGGGGATGAAGCTTTCTTT. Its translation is CASSSGQGAKGDEAFF.

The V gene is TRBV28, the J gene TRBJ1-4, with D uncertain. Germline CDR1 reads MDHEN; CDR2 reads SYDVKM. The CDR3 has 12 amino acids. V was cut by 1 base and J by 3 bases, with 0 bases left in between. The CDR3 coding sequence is TGTGCCAGCAGTTTATCTAATGAAAAACTGTTTTTT. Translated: CASSLSNEKLFF. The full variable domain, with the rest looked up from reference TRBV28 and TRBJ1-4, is DVKVTQSSRYLVKRTGEKVFLECVQDMDHENMFWYRQDPGLGLRLIYFSYDVKMKEKGDIPEGYSVSREKKERFSLILESASTNQTSMYLCASSLSNEKLFFGSGTQLSVL.

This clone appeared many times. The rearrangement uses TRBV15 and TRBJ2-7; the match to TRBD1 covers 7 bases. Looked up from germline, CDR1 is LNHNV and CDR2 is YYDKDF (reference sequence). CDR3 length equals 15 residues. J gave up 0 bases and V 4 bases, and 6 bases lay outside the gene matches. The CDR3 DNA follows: TGTGCCACCAGCATGGGACAGCTTAGCTCCTACGAGCAGTACTTC. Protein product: CATSMGQLSSYEQYF.

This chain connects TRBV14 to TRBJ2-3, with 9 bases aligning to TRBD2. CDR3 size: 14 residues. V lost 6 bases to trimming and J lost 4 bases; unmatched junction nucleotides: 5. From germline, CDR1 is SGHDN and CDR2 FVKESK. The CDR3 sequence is CASRRGGGPDTQYF. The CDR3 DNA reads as TGTGCCAGCAGACGCGGGGGGGGCCCAGATACGCAGTATTTT.

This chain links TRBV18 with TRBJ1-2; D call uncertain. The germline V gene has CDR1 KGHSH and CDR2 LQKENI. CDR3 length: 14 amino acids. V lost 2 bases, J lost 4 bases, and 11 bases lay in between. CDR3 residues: CASSPTQEGYGYTF. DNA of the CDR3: TGTGCCAGCTCACCAACCCAGGAGGGCTATGGCTACACCTTC.

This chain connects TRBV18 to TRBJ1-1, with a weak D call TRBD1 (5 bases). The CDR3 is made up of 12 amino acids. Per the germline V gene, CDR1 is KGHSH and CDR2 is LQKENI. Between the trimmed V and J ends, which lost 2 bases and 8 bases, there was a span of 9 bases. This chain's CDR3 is CASSPRQLEAFF. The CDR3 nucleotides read TGTGCCAGCTCACCAAGACAGCTAGAAGCTTTCTTT.

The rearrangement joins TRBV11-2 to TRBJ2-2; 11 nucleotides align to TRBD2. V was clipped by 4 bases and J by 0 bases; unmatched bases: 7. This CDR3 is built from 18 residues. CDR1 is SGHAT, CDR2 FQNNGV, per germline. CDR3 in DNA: TGTGCCAGCAGCTCGAGACTAGCGGGAAGTTCGAACACCGGGGAGCTGTTTTTT. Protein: CASSSRLAGSSNTGELFF. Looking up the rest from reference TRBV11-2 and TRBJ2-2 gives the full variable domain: EAGVAQSPRYKIIEKRQSVAFWCNPISGHATLYWYQQILGQGPKLLIQFQNNGVVDDSQLPKDRFSAERLKGVDSTLKIQPAKLEDSAVYLCASSSRLAGSSNTGELFFGEGSRLTVL.

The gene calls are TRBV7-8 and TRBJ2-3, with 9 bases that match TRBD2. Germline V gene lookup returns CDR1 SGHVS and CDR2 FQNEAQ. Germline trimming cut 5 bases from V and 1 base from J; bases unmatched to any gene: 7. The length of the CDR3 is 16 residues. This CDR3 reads CASSNLAGRGTDTQYF. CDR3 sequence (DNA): TGTGCCAGCAGCAATCTAGCGGGGCGGGGCACAGATACGCAGTATTTT. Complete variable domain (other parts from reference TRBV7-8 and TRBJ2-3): GAGVSQSPRYKVAKRGQDVALRCDPISGHVSLFWYQQALGQGPEFLTYFQNEAQLDKSGLPSDRFFAERPEGSVSTLKIQRTQQEDSAVYLCASSNLAGRGTDTQYFGPGTRLTVL.

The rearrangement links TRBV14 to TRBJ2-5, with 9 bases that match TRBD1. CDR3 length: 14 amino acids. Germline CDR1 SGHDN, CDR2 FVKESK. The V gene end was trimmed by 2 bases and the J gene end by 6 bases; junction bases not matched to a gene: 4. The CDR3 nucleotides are TGTGCCAGCAGCCAATGGACAGGGGTACAGACCCAGTACTTC. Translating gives CASSQWTGVQTQYF. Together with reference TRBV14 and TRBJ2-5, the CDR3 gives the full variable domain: EAGVTQFPSHSVIEKGQTVTLRCDPISGHDNLYWYRRVMGKEIKFLLHFVKESKQDESGMPNNRFLAERTGGTYSTLKVQPAELEDSGVYFCASSQWTGVQTQYFGPGTRLLVL.

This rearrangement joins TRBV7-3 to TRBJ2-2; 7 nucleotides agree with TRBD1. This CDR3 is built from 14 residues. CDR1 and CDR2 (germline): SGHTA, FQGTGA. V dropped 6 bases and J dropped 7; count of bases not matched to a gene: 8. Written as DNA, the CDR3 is TGTGCCAGCAGGAACACAGGGGACGGCGGGGAGCTGTTTTTT. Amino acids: CASRNTGDGGELFF.

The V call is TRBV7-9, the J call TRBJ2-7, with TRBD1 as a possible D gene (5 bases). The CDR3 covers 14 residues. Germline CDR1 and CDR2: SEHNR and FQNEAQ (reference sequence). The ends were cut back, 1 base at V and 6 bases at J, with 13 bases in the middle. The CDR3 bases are TGTGCCAGCAGCTTAGTCCCAGGGAAGGGCGAGCAGTACTTC. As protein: CASSLVPGKGEQYF. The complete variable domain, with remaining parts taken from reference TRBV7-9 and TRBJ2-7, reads DTGVSQNPRHKITKRGQNVTFRCDPISEHNRLYWYRQTLGQGPEFLTYFQNEAQLEKSRLLSDRFSAERPKGSFSTLEIQRTEQGDSAMYLCASSLVPGKGEQYFGPGTRLTVT.

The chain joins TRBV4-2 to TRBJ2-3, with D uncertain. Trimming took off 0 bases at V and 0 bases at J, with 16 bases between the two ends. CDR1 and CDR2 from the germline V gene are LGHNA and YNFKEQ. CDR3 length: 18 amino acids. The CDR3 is CASSQEGLEKTSTDTQYF. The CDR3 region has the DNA TGTGCCAGCAGCCAAGAAGGGTTGGAGAAAACTAGCACAGATACGCAGTATTTT.

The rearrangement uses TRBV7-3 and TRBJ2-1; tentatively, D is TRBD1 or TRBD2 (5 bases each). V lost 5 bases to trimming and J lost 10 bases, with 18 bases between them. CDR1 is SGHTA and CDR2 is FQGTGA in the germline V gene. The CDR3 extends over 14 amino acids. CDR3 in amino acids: CASSPTGTAQEQFF. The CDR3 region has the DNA TGTGCCAGCAGCCCCACCGGGACGGCTCAGGAGCAGTTCTTC.

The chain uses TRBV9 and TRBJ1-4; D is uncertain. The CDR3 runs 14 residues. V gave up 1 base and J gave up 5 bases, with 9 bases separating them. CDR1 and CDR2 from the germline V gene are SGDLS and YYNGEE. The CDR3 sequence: CASSVSPQNEKLFF. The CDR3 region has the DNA TGTGCCAGCAGCGTATCTCCTCAAAATGAAAAACTGTTTTTT. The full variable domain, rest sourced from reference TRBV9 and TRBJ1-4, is DSGVTQTPKHLITATGQRVTLRCSPRSGDLSVYWYQQSLDQGLQFLIQYYNGEERAKGNILERFSAQQFPDLHSELNLSSLELGDSALYFCASSVSPQNEKLFFGSGTQLSVL.

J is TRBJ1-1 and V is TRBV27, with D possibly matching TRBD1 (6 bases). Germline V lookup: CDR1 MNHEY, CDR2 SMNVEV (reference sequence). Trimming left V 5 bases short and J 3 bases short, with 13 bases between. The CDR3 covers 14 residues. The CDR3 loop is CASSRHREDTEAFF. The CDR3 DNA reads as TGTGCCAGCAGTCGCCACAGGGAGGACACTGAAGCTTTCTTT.

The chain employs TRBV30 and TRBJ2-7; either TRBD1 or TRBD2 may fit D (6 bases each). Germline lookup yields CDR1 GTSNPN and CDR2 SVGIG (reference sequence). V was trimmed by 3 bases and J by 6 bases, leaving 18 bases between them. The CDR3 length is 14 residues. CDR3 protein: CAWSRGTLGREQYF. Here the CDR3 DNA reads TGTGCCTGGAGCCGCGGGACATTGGGACGCGAGCAGTACTTC.

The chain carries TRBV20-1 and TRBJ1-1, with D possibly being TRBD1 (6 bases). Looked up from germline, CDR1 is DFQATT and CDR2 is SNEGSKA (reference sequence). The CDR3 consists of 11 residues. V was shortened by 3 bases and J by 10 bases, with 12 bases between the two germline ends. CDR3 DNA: TGCAGTGCTAGCCCCGAAGGGGGAGCTTTCTTT. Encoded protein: CSASPEGGAFF.

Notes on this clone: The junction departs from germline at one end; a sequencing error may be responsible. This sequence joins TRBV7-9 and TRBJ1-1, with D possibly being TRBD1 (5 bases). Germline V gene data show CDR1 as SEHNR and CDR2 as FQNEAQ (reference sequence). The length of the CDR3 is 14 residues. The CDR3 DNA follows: TGTGTCAGCAGCGTCGACTCTTGGGGGACTGAAGCTTTCTTT. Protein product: CVSSVDSWGTEAFF.

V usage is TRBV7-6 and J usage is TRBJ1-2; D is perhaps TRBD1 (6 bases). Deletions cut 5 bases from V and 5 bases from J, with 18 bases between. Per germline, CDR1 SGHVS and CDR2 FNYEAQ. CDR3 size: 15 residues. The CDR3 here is CASSPGGTVPYGYTF. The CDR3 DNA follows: TGTGCCAGCAGCCCCGGGGGCACAGTTCCATATGGCTACACCTTC.

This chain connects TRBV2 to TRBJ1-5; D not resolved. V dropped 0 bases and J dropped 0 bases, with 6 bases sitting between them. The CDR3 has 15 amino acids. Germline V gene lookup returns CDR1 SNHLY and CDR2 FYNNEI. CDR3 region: CASSEAGYSNQPQHF. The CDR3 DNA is TGTGCCAGCAGTGAAGCGGGATATAGCAATCAGCCCCAGCATTTT. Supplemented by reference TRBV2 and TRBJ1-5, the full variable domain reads EPEVTQTPSHQVTQMGQEVILRCVPISNHLYFYWYRQILGQKVEFLVSFYNNEISEKSEIFDDQFSVERPDGSNFTLKIRSTKLEDSAMYFCASSEAGYSNQPQHFGDGTRLSIL.

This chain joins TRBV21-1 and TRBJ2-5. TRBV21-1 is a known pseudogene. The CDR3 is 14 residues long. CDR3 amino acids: CARPFEGRQETQYF. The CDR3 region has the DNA TGTGCCAGACCCTTTGAAGGGCGGCAAGAGACCCAGTACTTC.

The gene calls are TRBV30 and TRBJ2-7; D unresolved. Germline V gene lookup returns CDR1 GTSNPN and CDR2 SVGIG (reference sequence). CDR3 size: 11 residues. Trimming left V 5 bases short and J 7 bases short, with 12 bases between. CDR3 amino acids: CAWGSKGEQYF. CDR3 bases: TGTGCCTGGGGGTCAAAAGGTGAGCAGTACTTC. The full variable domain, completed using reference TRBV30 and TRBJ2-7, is SQTIHQWPATLVQPVGSPLSLECTVEGTSNPNLYWYRQAAGRGLQLLFYSVGIGQISSEVPQNLSASRPQDRQFILSSKKLLLSDSGFYLCAWGSKGEQYFGPGTRLTVT.

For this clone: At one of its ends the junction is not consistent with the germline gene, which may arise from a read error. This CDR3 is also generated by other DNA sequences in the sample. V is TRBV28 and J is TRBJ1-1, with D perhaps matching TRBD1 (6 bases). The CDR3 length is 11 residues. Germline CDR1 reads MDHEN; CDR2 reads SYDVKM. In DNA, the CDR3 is TGTGCCAGCACCGGGGGCTTTGAAGCCTTCTTT. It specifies CASTGGFEAFF.

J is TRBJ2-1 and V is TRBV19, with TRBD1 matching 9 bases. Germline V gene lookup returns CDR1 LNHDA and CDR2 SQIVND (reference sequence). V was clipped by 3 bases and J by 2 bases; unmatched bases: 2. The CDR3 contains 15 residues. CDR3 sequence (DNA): TGTGCCAGTAGTATGACAGGGGGGACCTACAATGAGCAGTTCTTC. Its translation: CASSMTGGTYNEQFF.

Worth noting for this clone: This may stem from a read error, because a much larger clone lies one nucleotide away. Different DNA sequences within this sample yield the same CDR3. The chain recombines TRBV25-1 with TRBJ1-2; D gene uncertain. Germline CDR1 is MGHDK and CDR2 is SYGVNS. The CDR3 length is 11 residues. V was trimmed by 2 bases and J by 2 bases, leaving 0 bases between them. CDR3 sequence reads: CASSENYGYTF. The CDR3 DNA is TGTGCCAGCAGTGAAAACTATGGCTACACCTTC.